Presented here are 24 T cell receptor beta chains from one specimen sequenced in a study of metastatic and nonmetastatic thyroid tumors. No patient received treatment before thyroid surgery. TCRdb reanalyzed the PCR reads via MiXCR. The sample lists roughly 25,000 clones, about 13% seen once, with about 15% in the top ten. Specimen: blood. These TCRs come from a female donor with papillary thyroid cancer or a benign thyroid nodule (not recorded which). Some clones in this sample may be carry-over from other donors' samples.

This clone was recorded only once. This chain joins TRBV20-1 and TRBJ2-2; 7 bases match TRBD2. Germline CDR1 is DFQATT and CDR2 is SNEGSKA (reference sequence). The CDR3 runs to 14 residues. V trimming: 6 bases; J trimming: 14 bases; junction bases outside the gene matches: 18. The CDR3 protein is CSATFAGVSGYLFF. The CDR3 DNA sequence: TGCAGTGCCACGTTTGCGGGAGTTTCCGGGTATCTGTTTTTT.

This clone was seen ten or more times. The chain has TRBV5-1 and TRBJ2-1, with 11 bases matching TRBD2. The germline V gene encodes CDR1 SGHRS and CDR2 YFSETQ. This CDR3 region has 15 residues. Trimming cost V 3 bases and J 4 bases; bases outside gene matches: 3. This CDR3 reads CASSSTSGKYNEQFF. Written as DNA, the CDR3 is TGCGCCAGCAGCTCGACTAGCGGGAAATACAATGAGCAGTTCTTC.

This clone has ten or more counts. V usage is TRBV19 and J usage is TRBJ2-1; maybe TRBD2 (6 bases). Germline V lookup: CDR1 LNHDA, CDR2 SQIVND (reference sequence). V gave up 3 bases and J gave up 2 bases, with 11 bases separating them. The CDR3 runs 15 residues. DNA for the CDR3: TGTGCCAGTAGTATTTGGGCGGGACCCTACAATGAGCAGTTCTTC. Protein sequence: CASSIWAGPYNEQFF.

This clone was recorded many times. This chain connects TRBV19 to TRBJ1-1, with a weak D call TRBD1 (5 bases). This CDR3 spans 13 amino acids. V was clipped by 3 bases and J by 4 bases, with 9 bases between them. In germline, CDR1 is LNHDA, CDR2 SQIVND (reference sequence). As DNA, the CDR3 is TGTGCCAGTAGTATCCCAGGGATCACTGAAGCTTTCTTT. Its protein is CASSIPGITEAFF.

This clone came up many times. The chain combines TRBV12-5 with TRBJ2-2; unclear D gene. In germline, CDR1 is LGHNT, CDR2 FRNRAP. There are 13 residues in the CDR3. V was shortened by 5 bases and J by 4 bases, with 8 bases between the two germline ends. The CDR3 spells CASGLRITGELFF. The CDR3 nucleotides are TGTGCTAGTGGTCTCAGGATCACCGGGGAGCTGTTTTTT. Variable domain in full (rest from reference TRBV12-5 and TRBJ2-2): DARVTQTPRHKVTEMGQEVTMRCQPILGHNTVFWYRQTMMQGLELLAYFRNRAPLDDSGMPKDRFSAEMPDATLATLKIQPSEPRDSAVYFCASGLRITGELFFGEGSRLTVL.

This clone occurred many times. CDR3 DNA sequence: TGTGCCAGCAGTGGTTATGGTGAGCGGAGGTCAGATACGCAGTATTTT. It specifies CASSGYGERRSDTQYF. V usage is TRBV25-1 and J usage is TRBJ2-3; tentative D call: TRBD2 (5 bases). Trimming stripped 4 bases from V and 4 bases from J, with 18 bases between. CDR1 MGHDK and CDR2 SYGVNS come from the germline V gene. This CDR3 has 16 amino acids.

This clone showed up many times. The chain couples TRBV19 to TRBJ1-6; 9 bases align to TRBD1. J was trimmed by 10 bases and V by 1 base; bases with no gene match: 2. Germline assignment: CDR1 LNHDA and CDR2 SQIVND (reference sequence). The CDR3 totals 14 residues. CDR3 sequence reads: CASSIGDRDSPLHF. The CDR3, as DNA: TGTGCCAGTAGTATAGGGGACAGGGACTCACCCCTCCACTTT. Drawing the rest from reference TRBV19 and TRBJ1-6, the complete variable domain is DGGITQSPKYLFRKEGQNVTLSCEQNLNHDAMYWYRQDPGQGLRLIYYSQIVNDFQKGDIAEGYSVSREKKESFPLTVTSAQKNPTAFYLCASSIGDRDSPLHFGNGTRLTVT.

The sample holds many counts of this clone. The gene calls are TRBV6-2 or TRBV6-3 and TRBJ2-3; D might be TRBD2 (5 bases). Germline assignment: CDR1 MNHEY and CDR2 SVGEGT. Trimming took off 1 base at V and 1 base at J, with 9 bases between the two ends. The CDR3 loop spans 15 amino acids. The CDR3 sequence: CASSYWRTGTDTQYF. The CDR3 DNA sequence: TGTGCCAGCAGTTACTGGCGGACTGGCACAGATACGCAGTATTTT.

This clone was counted many times. For the CDR3, the DNA is TGTGCCAGCAGTCTACAGGGGGTAGAGACCCAGTACTTC. Its protein is CASSLQGVETQYF. This chain joins TRBV2 and TRBJ2-5; 8 bases fit TRBD1. V lost 5 bases and J lost 4; bases outside the gene matches: 3. The germline V gene has CDR1 SNHLY and CDR2 FYNNEI. This CDR3 contains 13 residues.

This clone was counted many times. The V gene is TRBV7-3, the J gene TRBJ2-1, with TRBD2 matching 7 bases. The CDR3 has 14 amino acids. Germline V gene lookup returns CDR1 SGHTA and CDR2 FQGTGA. The V gene end was trimmed by 0 bases and the J gene end by 7 bases; junction bases not matched to a gene: 3. CDR3 DNA: TGTGCCAGCAGCTTAACGTTGGGGGGGAATGAGCAGTTCTTC. Translated: CASSLTLGGNEQFF. The whole variable domain, filled in from reference TRBV7-3 and TRBJ2-1, reads GAGVSQTPSNKVTEKGKYVELRCDPISGHTALYWYRQSLGQGPEFLIYFQGTGAADDSGLPNDRFFAVRPEGSVSTLKIQRTERGDSAVYLCASSLTLGGNEQFFGPGTRLTVL.

The J gene is TRBJ2-5, the V gene TRBV11-3, with TRBD2 identical over 7 bases. With V trimmed by 1 base and J by 8 bases, 13 bases remained unmatched. Germline lookup yields CDR1 SGHNT and CDR2 YENEEA. The CDR3 extends over 16 amino acids. CDR3 bases: TGTGCCAGCAGCTTAGCGGCGGGATGGGGGGGGGAAACCCAGTACTTC. Its protein product is CASSLAAGWGGETQYF.

This clone was seen ten or more times. This chain uses TRBV7-2 with TRBJ2-7; D possibly matches TRBD1 or TRBD2 (6 bases each). V lost 4 bases to trimming and J lost 7 bases, with 20 bases between them. This CDR3 is 15 amino acids long. Germline V CDR1 and CDR2: SGHTA, FQGNSA. CDR3 DNA: TGTGCCAGCAGCTCCTCGGGGGCAGGTTCTTTGGAGCAGTACTTC. As protein: CASSSSGAGSLEQYF.

Many counts were recorded for this clone. The rearrangement links TRBV14 to TRBJ2-1, with a weak D call TRBD2 (5 bases). Germline V gene sequence: CDR1 SGHDN, CDR2 FVKESK. Trimming left V 2 bases short and J 6 bases short, with 17 bases between. The CDR3 contains 16 residues. The CDR3: CASSQRGLTAANEQFF. The CDR3 nucleotides are TGTGCCAGCAGCCAACGAGGACTGACCGCAGCCAATGAGCAGTTCTTC.

J is TRBJ1-2 and V is TRBV5-1; 12 bases match TRBD1. This CDR3 has 15 residues. Germline V gene data show CDR1 as SGHRS and CDR2 as YFSETQ. V lost 4 bases and J lost 4; bases outside the gene matches: 5. CDR3 region: CASSTGQGAGYGYTF. CDR3 sequence (DNA): TGCGCCAGCAGCACGGGACAGGGGGCCGGCTATGGCTACACCTTC.

This clone was seen repeatedly, ten times or more. The chain employs TRBV4-1 and TRBJ2-1; the match to TRBD2 covers 10 bases. Losses at the gene ends were 1 base for V and 8 bases for J; bases not matched to a gene: 14. The CDR3 runs to 18 residues. Germline CDR1 MGHRA, CDR2 YSYEKL. The CDR3 spells CASSQVYVGASGSYEQFF. The CDR3 nucleotides read TGCGCCAGCAGCCAAGTTTATGTGGGGGCTAGCGGGAGCTATGAGCAGTTCTTC.

V is TRBV14 and J is TRBJ1-4; no clear D gene. Germline loops: CDR1 SGHDN, CDR2 FVKESK. V was trimmed by 4 bases and J by 3 bases, leaving 15 bases between them. This CDR3 is 16 amino acids long. The CDR3 is CASSLHGGWANEKLFF. DNA of the CDR3: TGTGCCAGCAGCCTACATGGAGGGTGGGCTAATGAAAAACTGTTTTTT.

The DNA of the CDR3 is TGTGCCAGCAGCTTCGTACCCTACGAGCAGTACTTC. Amino acids: CASSFVPYEQYF. J is TRBJ2-7 and V is TRBV12-3 or TRBV12-4; D not resolved. V dropped 6 bases and J dropped 2 bases, with 8 bases sitting between them. The CDR3 extends over 12 amino acids.

This clone occurred many times. In nucleotides, the CDR3 is TGTGCCAGCAGTCTCATACGGGACTACCCTCGGGAGCAGTACTTC. Its protein product is CASSLIRDYPREQYF. The chain employs TRBV12-3 or TRBV12-4 and TRBJ2-7; 7 positions match TRBD2. V dropped 5 bases and J dropped 7; count of bases not matched to a gene: 14. This CDR3 comprises 15 residues.

This clone was observed a few times. The conserved final phenylalanine or tryptophan is absent from the CDR3, which likely points to a read error. The chain recombines TRBV6-2 or TRBV6-3 with TRBJ2-6; D unclear. Germline V lookup: CDR1 MNHEY, CDR2 SVGEGT. V was clipped by 0 bases and J by 0 bases, with 6 bases between them. This CDR3 spans 16 amino acids. The CDR3 here is CASSYSRTSGANVLTL. For the CDR3, the DNA is TGTGCCAGCAGTTACTCACGGACCTCTGGGGCCAACGTCCTGACTTTG.

In its sample, this clone was seen many times. This chain links TRBV14 with TRBJ2-2; unclear D gene. Trimming stripped 3 bases from V and 8 bases from J, with 10 bases between. The germline V gene encodes CDR1 SGHDN and CDR2 FVKESK. The length of the CDR3 is 13 residues. The CDR3 DNA follows: TGTGCCAGCAGCCAGCAGGCTTCGGGGGAGCTGTTTTTT. This encodes CASSQQASGELFF.

This clone turned up a few times. Germline is not matched at one junction end, which may reflect a read error. V gene TRBV6-2 or TRBV6-3 combines with J gene TRBJ2-3; 8 bases are a match to TRBD1. Per germline, CDR1 MNHEY and CDR2 SVGEGT. The CDR3 length is 17 residues. The CDR3 here is CASNYSGTGLNTDTQYF. The DNA for the CDR3 is TGTGCCAGCAATTACTCTGGGACAGGCCTCAACACAGATACGCAGTATTTT.

This clone was counted a few times. The CDR3 DNA sequence: TGTGCCAGCAGTCTACAGAGATATCAGCCCCAGCATTTT. It specifies CASSLQRYQPQHF. The rearrangement links TRBV12-3 or TRBV12-4 to TRBJ1-5; D not certain. Trimming pared 5 bases from V and 5 bases from J, leaving 10 bases between. This CDR3 has 13 residues.

This clone was seen many times. The CDR3 does not close with the conserved phenylalanine or tryptophan, likely indicating a read error. The V call is TRBV29-1, the J call TRBJ2-7, with D perhaps given as TRBD1 or TRBD2 (6 bases each). Trimming took off 1 base at V and 3 bases at J, with 16 bases between the two ends. There are 15 residues in the CDR3. Per germline, CDR1 SQVTM and CDR2 ANQGSEA. Here the CDR3 reads CSVEGLQGGLYEQYL. The CDR3 DNA is TGCAGCGTTGAAGGCCTACAGGGAGGTCTCTACGAGCAGTACCTC.

This clone was recorded many times. The rearrangement uses TRBV28 and TRBJ2-3; 10 positions match TRBD1. Germline trimming cut 5 bases from V and 3 bases from J; bases unmatched to any gene: 5. In germline, CDR1 is MDHEN, CDR2 SYDVKM. CDR3 length: 15 residues. The DNA of the CDR3 is TGTGCCAGCAGTGACCGGGACAGGGGTACAGATACGCAGTATTTT. Translation gives CASSDRDRGTDTQYF.